The 8 T cell receptor beta chains presented below share a single source sample, sequenced in a study of response to subunit inactivated influenza vaccine (dated by TCRdb to 2017 to 2018). The library was made by RT-PCR. The sequencer was an Illumina HiSeq 2500. TCRdb reanalyzed the raw reads on its own, using fastp at Q25 for trimming and MiXCR for clone calling, and kept in-frame beta chains. Rows with one shared CDR3 protein collapse into an entry with the most common genes and DNA. For this sample there are under 950,000 distinct CDR3 sequences; around 21% appear just once. About a tenth of the sample is in the top ten clones. Sequences were derived from PBMCs from blood, sampled less than 6 days after vaccination. The receptors were sampled from a man in his fifties who received an inactivated influenza vaccine. Donor details come from another sample of the same person, matched by shared clones.

This clonotype was counted at least ten times. The chain is built from TRBV9 and TRBJ2-1, with unresolved D. The ends were cut back, 0 bases at V and 0 bases at J, with 10 bases in the middle. The CDR3 loop spans 16 amino acids. CDR1 and CDR2 (germline): SGDLS, YYNGEE. The CDR3 coding sequence is TGTGCCAGCAGCGTAGGGGTTGCGTTCTCCTACAATGAGCAGTTCTTC. Protein sequence: CASSVGVAFSYNEQFF.

Of note for this clonotype: At one of its ends the junction is not consistent with the germline gene, which may arise from a read error. The rearrangement uses TRBV27 and TRBJ2-5; D not certain. The CDR3 consists of 14 residues. Germline V gene sequence: CDR1 MNHEY, CDR2 SMNVEV (reference sequence). The CDR3 DNA sequence: TGTGCCCGCAGTTTATCGTGGGGTGGGGAGACCCAGTACTTC. Protein: CARSLSWGGETQYF.

The rearrangement links TRBV7-9 to TRBJ2-7; D is undetermined. The ends were cut back, 8 bases at V and 2 bases at J, with 10 bases in the middle. The CDR3 is 12 residues long. The germline V gene encodes CDR1 SEHNR and CDR2 FQNEAQ (reference sequence). The CDR3 reads CASGNLAYEQYF. The CDR3 DNA sequence: TGTGCCAGCGGCAACCTAGCCTACGAGCAGTACTTC.

This clonotype was counted at least ten times. The chain employs TRBV7-2 and TRBJ1-2; no clear D. Trimming left V 2 bases short and J 8 bases short, with 12 bases between. There are 13 residues in the CDR3. The V gene's germline CDR1 is SGHTA and CDR2 FQGNSA. The CDR3 sequence: CASSLKGGGGYTF. DNA for the CDR3: TGTGCCAGCAGCTTAAAGGGCGGCGGGGGCTACACCTTC. The full variable domain, its missing parts supplied by reference TRBV7-2 and TRBJ1-2, is GAGVSQSPSNKVTEKGKDVELRCDPISGHTALYWYRQSLGQGLEFLIYFQGNSAPDKSGLPSDRFSAERTGGSVSTLTIQRTQQEDSAVYLCASSLKGGGGYTFGSGTRLTVV.

This sequence joins TRBV5-1 and TRBJ2-3; 8 nucleotides match TRBD2. The CDR3 covers 15 residues. Germline V lookup: CDR1 SGHRS, CDR2 YFSETQ. J was trimmed by 3 bases and V by 4 bases; bases with no gene match: 7. The CDR3 sequence is CASSPPGLETDTQYF. The CDR3 nucleotides are TGCGCCAGCAGCCCACCGGGACTAGAGACAGATACGCAGTATTTT.

This clonotype was counted a few times. The chain carries TRBV7-2 and TRBJ2-2; D remains ambiguous. CDR1 SGHTA and CDR2 FQGNSA come from the germline V gene. This CDR3 is 14 amino acids long. Trimming took off 4 bases at V and 4 bases at J, with 10 bases between the two ends. The CDR3, as DNA: TGTGCCAGCAGCTCCCCGGTCCTCACCGGGGAGCTGTTTTTT. Encoded protein: CASSSPVLTGELFF.

This clonotype was observed a few times. The chain joins TRBV20-1 to TRBJ1-1; D may be TRBD1 (5 bases). Deletions cut 1 base from V and 2 bases from J, with 17 bases between. CDR1 is DFQATT, CDR2 SNEGSKA, per germline (reference sequence). The CDR3 loop spans 16 amino acids. The CDR3 sequence is CSARVGRGRPNTEAFF. The CDR3 nucleotides are TGCAGTGCTAGAGTAGGGAGGGGAAGACCTAACACTGAAGCTTTCTTT.

The rearrangement uses TRBV20-1 and TRBJ2-1; TRBD1 might be the D (5 bases). This CDR3 region has 11 residues. Germline values: CDR1 DFQATT, CDR2 SNEGSKA (reference sequence). Trimming stripped 6 bases from V and 8 bases from J, with 11 bases between. This chain's CDR3 is CSASQGYEQFF. CDR3 DNA: TGCAGTGCAAGTCAGGGCTATGAGCAGTTCTTC.